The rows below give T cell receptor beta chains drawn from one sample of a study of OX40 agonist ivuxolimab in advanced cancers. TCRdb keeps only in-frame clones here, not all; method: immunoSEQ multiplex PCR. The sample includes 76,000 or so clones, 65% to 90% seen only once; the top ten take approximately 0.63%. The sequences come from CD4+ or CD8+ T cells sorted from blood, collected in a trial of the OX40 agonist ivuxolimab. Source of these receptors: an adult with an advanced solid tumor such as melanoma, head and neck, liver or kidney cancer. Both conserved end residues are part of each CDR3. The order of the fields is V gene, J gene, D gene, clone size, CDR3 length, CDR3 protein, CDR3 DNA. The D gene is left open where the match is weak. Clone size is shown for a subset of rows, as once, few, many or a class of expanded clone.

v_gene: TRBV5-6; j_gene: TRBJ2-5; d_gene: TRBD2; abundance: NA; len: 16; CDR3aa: CASSPRTAGGQETQYF; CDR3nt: TGTGCCAGCAGCCCCAGGACGGCGGGGGGCCAAGAGACCCAGTACTTC
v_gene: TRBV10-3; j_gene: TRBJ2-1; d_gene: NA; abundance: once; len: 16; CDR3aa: CAIRTRTANNKDEQFF; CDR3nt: TGTGCCATCAGGACCCGGACAGCCAATAATAAGGATGAGCAGTTCTTC
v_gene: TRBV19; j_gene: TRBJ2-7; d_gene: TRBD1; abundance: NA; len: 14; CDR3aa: CASSKGQTVYEQYF; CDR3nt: TGTGCCAGTAGTAAGGGACAGACGGTCTACGAGCAGTACTTC
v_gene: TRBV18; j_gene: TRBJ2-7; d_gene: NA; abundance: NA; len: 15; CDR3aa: CASSPQPEGAGEQYF; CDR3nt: TGTGCCAGCTCACCACAACCGGAGGGGGCGGGGGAGCAGTACTTC
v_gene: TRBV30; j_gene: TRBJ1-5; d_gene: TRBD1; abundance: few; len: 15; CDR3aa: CAWSYTGERGQPQHF; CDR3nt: TGTGCCTGGAGTTACACAGGGGAGAGGGGACAGCCCCAGCATTTT
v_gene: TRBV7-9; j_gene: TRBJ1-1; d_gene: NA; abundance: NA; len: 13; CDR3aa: CASSLVENTEAFF; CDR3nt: TGTGCCAGCAGCTTAGTAGAAAACACTGAAGCTTTCTTT
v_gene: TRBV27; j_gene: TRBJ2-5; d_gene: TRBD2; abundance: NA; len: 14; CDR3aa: CASSRTSLGETQYF; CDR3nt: TGTGCCAGCAGTCGGACTAGCCTCGGGGAGACCCAGTACTTC
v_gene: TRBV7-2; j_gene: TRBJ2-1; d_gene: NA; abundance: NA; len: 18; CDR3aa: CASSQGWRTALSGNEQFF; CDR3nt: TGTGCCAGCAGCCAGGGGTGGCGGACAGCCCTAAGCGGGAATGAGCAGTTCTTC
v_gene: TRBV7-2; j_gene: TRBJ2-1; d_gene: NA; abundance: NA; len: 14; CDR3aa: CASSLGIVNNEQFF; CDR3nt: TGTGCCAGCAGCCTAGGTATCGTCAACAATGAGCAGTTCTTC
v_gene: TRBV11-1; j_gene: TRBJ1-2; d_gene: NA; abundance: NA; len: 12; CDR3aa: CASANGWGGYAF; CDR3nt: TGTGCCAGCGCGAACGGGTGGGGAGGCTACGCCTTC
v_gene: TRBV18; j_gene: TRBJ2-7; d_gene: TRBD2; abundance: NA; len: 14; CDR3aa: CASSPRGDPYEQYF; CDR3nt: TGTGCCAGCTCACCGCGGGGGGACCCCTACGAGCAGTACTTC
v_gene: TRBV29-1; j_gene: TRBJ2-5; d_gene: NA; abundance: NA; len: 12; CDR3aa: CSIRSKKETQYF; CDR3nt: TGCAGCATCCGTAGCAAAAAAGAGACCCAGTACTTC
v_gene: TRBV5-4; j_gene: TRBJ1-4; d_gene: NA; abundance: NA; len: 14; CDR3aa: CASSSRVTNEKLFF; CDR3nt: TGTGCCAGCAGCTCCAGGGTCACTAATGAAAAACTGTTTTTT
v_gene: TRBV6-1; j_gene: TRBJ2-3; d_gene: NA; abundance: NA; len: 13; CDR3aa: CASSEIGGDTQYF; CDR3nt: TGTGCCAGCAGTGAAATTGGCGGAGATACGCAGTATTTT
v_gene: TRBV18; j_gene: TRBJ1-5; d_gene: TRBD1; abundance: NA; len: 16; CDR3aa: CASSRGTGYSNQPQHF; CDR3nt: TGTGCCAGCTCACGGGGGACAGGTTATAGCAATCAGCCCCAGCATTTT
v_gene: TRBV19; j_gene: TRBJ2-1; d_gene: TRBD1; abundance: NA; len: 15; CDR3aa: CASSQGQGPYNEQFF; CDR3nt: TGTGCCAGTAGCCAGGGACAGGGGCCCTACAATGAGCAGTTCTTC
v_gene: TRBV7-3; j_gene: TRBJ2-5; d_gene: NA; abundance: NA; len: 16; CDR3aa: CASSLNGRLTQETQYF; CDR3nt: TGTGCCAGCAGCTTAAACGGGCGGCTGACCCAAGAGACCCAGTACTTC
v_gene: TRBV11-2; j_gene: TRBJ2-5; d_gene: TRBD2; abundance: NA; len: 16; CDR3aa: CASSPRTSGGQETQYF; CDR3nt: TGTGCCAGCAGCCCCAGGACTAGCGGGGGCCAAGAGACCCAGTACTTC
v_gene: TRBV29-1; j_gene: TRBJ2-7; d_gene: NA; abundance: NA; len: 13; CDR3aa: CSVEGSQDYEQYF; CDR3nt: TGCAGCGTTGAGGGTAGCCAGGACTACGAGCAGTACTTC
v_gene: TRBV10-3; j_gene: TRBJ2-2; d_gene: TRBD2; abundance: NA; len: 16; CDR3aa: CAISAASGGNTGELFF; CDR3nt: TGTGCCATCAGTGCGGCTAGCGGGGGGAACACCGGGGAGCTGTTTTTT